The rows below give T cell receptor beta chains drawn from one sample of a study of CD8 T cells in Susac syndrome. MiXCR, applied by TCRdb to the immunoSEQ multiplex PCR reads, yields one record per CDR3 protein. The sample yields about 180,000 distinct CDR3 sequences, just under 95% seen once. The source material was CD4+ T cells from PBMCs. Source of these receptors: a human donor with Susac syndrome. Both conserved end residues are part of each CDR3. The order of the fields is clone size, J gene, V gene, D gene, CDR3 protein, CDR3 DNA. D genes are given only for firm matches. Only some rows state a clone size, as once, few, many or a class for expanded clones.

-	TRBJ2-7	TRBV20-1	TRBD2	CSASNPSGDYEQYF	TGCAGTGCTAGTAATCCTAGCGGAGACTACGAGCAGTACTTC
-	TRBJ1-2	TRBV5-7	TRBD1	CASSSVLTPGTGYGYTF	TGTGCCAGCAGCTCAGTACTAACCCCCGGGACAGGGTATGGCTACACCTTC
-	TRBJ1-2	TRBV29-1	TRBD1	CSVENPPLDRNYGYTF	TGCAGCGTTGAAAACCCCCCCCTGGACAGGAACTATGGCTACACCTTC
-	TRBJ2-7	TRBV19	-	CATKLQGTYEQYF	TGTGCCACCAAGTTGCAGGGAACCTACGAGCAGTACTTC
-	TRBJ2-7	TRBV21-1	-	CASSPRTGQGTYEQYF	TGTGCCAGCAGCCCCCGGACAGGACAGGGGACCTACGAGCAGTACTTC
-	TRBJ2-5	TRBV4-2	TRBD2	CASSQVAGTKETQYF	TGTGCCAGCAGCCAAGTAGCGGGCACAAAAGAGACCCAGTACTTC
-	TRBJ2-5	TRBV2	-	CASSETRDAGETQYF	TGTGCCAGCAGTGAAACGAGGGATGCAGGAGAGACCCAGTACTTC
-	TRBJ2-7	TRBV20-1	TRBD2	CSASGGATYEQYF	TGCAGTGCTAGCGGGGGGGCCACCTACGAGCAGTACTTC
-	TRBJ2-5	TRBV5-4	-	CASWVAGVETQYF	TGTGCCAGCTGGGTGGCAGGGGTGGAGACCCAGTACTTC
-	TRBJ1-5	TRBV7-9	-	CASGKGNQPQHF	TGTGCCAGTGGTAAGGGGAATCAGCCCCAGCATTTT
-	TRBJ2-7	TRBV18	-	CASSPRGDSYEQYF	TGTGCCAGCTCACCGAGAGGGGACTCCTACGAGCAGTACTTC
-	TRBJ2-7	TRBV5-6	TRBD1	CASSPAGTGGYEQYF	TGTGCCAGCAGCCCGGCCGGGACAGGGGGCTACGAGCAGTACTTC
few	TRBJ2-3	TRBV20-1	TRBD2	CSARDLAGGTDTQYF	TGCAGTGCTAGAGACCTAGCGGGGGGCACAGATACGCAGTATTTT
-	TRBJ2-3	TRBV20-1	TRBD2	CSARDNSGVDTQYF	TGCAGTGCTAGAGATAATAGCGGGGTGGATACGCAGTATTTT
-	TRBJ2-5	TRBV14	-	CASSQEGPAPVETQYF	TGTGCCAGCAGCCAAGAGGGGCCAGCGCCCGTGGAGACCCAGTACTTC
-	TRBJ1-2	TRBV6-1	-	CASRWDGNYGYTF	TGTGCCAGCAGATGGGACGGAAACTATGGCTACACCTTC
-	TRBJ2-3	TRBV30	TRBD2	CARKAGTSTDTQYF	TGTGCCCGAAAAGCGGGGACTAGCACAGATACGCAGTATTTT
-	TRBJ1-1	TRBV5-1	-	CASSLDSKAFF	TGCGCCAGCAGCTTGGACAGTAAAGCTTTCTTT
-	TRBJ1-1	TRBV30	-	CCGAALNTEAFF	TGCTGTGGGGCAGCTTTGAACACTGAAGCTTTCTTT
-	TRBJ1-1	TRBV20-1	TRBD1	CSADSGQGRTEAFF	TGCAGTGCAGATTCGGGACAGGGGAGAACTGAAGCTTTCTTT
-	TRBJ1-6	TRBV7-6	-	CASRARGTDSPLHF	TGTGCCAGCAGAGCCCGGGGGACGGATTCACCCCTCCACTTT
-	TRBJ2-2	TRBV5-4	TRBD2	CASSRRPGTSGRGNTGELFF	TGTGCCAGCAGCCGACGTCCCGGGACTAGCGGGAGGGGAAACACCGGGGAGCTGTTTTTT
-	TRBJ1-1	TRBV21-1	-	CASSKARSGQLNTEAFF	TGTGCCAGCAGCAAAGCACGATCGGGACAATTGAACACTGAAGCTTTCTTT
once	TRBJ2-3	TRBV7-2	TRBD1	CASSLWTGKDTQYF	TGTGCCAGCAGCTTATGGACAGGAAAGGATACGCAGTATTTT